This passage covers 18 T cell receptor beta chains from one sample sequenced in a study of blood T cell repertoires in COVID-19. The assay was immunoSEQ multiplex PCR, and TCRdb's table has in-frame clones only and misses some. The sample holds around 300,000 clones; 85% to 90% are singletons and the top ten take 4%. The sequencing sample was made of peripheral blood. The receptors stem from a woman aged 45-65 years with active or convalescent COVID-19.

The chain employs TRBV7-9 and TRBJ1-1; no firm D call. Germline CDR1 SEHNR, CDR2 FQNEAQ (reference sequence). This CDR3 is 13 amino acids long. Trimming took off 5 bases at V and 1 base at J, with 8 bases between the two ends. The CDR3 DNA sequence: TGTGCCAGCAGCCGTGACACGAACACTGAAGCTTTCTTT. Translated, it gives CASSRDTNTEAFF.

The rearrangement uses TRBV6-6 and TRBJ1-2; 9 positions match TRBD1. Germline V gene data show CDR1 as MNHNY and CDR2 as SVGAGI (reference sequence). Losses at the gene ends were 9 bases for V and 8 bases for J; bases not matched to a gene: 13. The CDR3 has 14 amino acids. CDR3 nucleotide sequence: TGTGCCAGTAACCGGGGGACAGGGACCGACGGCTACACCTTC. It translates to CASNRGTGTDGYTF.

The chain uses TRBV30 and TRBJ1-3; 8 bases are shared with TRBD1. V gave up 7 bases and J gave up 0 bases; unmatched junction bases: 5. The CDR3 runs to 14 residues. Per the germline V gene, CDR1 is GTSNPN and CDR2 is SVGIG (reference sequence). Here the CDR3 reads CASRQGNSGNTIYF. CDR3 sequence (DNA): TGTGCCTCGCGACAGGGGAACTCTGGAAACACCATATATTTT.

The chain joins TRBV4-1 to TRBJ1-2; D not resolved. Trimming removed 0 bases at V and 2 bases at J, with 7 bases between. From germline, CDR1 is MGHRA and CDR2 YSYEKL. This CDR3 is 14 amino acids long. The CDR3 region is CASSQDLGNYGYTF. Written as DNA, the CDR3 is TGCGCCAGCAGCCAAGATTTGGGCAACTATGGCTACACCTTC.

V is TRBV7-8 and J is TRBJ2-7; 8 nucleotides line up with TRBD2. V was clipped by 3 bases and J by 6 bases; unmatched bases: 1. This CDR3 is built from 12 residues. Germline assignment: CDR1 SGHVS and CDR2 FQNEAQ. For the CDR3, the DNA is TGTGCCAGCAGCTTTGCGGGAGGCGAGCAGTACTTC. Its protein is CASSFAGGEQYF.

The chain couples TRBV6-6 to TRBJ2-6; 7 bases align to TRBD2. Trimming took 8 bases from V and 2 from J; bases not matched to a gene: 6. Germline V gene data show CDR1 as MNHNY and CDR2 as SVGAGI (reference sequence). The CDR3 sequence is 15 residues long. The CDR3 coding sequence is TGTGCCAGCGGCATGGCGGGAGCTGGGGCCAACGTCCTGACTTTC. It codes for CASGMAGAGANVLTF.

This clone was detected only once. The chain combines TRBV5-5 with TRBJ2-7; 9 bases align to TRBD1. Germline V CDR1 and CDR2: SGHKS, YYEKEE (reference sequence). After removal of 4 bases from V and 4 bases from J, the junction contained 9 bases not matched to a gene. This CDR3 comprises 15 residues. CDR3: CASSLTATGGYEQYF. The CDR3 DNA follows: TGTGCCAGCAGCCTGACCGCGACAGGGGGTTACGAGCAGTACTTC. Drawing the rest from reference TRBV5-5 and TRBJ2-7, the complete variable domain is DAGVTQSPTHLIKTRGQQVTLRCSPISGHKSVSWYQQVLGQGPQFIFQYYEKEERGRGNFPDRFSARQFPNYSSELNVNALLLGDSALYLCASSLTATGGYEQYFGPGTRLTVT.

CDR3 bases: TGTGCCAGCAGCTTAGAGACAAACTCCTATAATTCACCCCTCCACTTT. Translation gives CASSLETNSYNSPLHF. The genes are TRBV7-8 and TRBJ1-6, with D unresolved. The CDR3 runs 16 residues. V was cut by 1 base and J by 0 bases, with 7 bases left in between. In germline, CDR1 is SGHVS, CDR2 FQNEAQ.

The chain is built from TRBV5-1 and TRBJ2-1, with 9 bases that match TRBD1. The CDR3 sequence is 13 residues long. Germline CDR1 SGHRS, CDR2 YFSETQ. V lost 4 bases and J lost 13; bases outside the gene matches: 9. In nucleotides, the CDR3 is TGCGCCAGCAGCGCCGACAGGGGGGCAACCCAGTTCTTC. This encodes CASSADRGATQFF.

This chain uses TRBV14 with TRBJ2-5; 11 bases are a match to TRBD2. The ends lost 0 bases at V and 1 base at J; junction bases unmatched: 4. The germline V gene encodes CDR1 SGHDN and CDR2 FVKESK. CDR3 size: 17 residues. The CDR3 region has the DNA TGTGCCAGCAGCCAAGATCGACTAGCGGGGACCCAAGAGACCCAGTACTTC. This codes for CASSQDRLAGTQETQYF.

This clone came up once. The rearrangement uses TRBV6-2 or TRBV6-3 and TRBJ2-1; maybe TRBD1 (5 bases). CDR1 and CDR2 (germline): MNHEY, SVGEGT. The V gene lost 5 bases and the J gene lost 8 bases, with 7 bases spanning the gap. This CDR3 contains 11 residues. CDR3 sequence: CASSQGYEQFF. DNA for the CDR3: TGTGCCAGCAGTCAGGGCTATGAGCAGTTCTTC.

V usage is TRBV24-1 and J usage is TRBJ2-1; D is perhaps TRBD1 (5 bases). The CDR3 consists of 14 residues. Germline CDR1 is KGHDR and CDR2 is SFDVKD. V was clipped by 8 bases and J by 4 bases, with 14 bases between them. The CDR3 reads CATTPGAGYNEQFF. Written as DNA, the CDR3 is TGTGCCACCACCCCTGGGGCAGGGTACAATGAGCAGTTCTTC.

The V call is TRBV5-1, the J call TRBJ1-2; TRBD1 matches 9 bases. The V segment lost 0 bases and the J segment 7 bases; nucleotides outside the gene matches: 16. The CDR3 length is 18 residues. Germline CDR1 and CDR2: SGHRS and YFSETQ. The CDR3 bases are TGCGCCAGCAGCTTGGGATCCCGGGACAGGGAACAACTGGGTGGCTACACCTTC. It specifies CASSLGSRDREQLGGYTF.

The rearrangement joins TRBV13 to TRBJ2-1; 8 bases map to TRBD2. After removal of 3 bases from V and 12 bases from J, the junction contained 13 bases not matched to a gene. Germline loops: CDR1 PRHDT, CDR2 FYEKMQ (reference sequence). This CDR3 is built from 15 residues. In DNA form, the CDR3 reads TGTGCCAGCAGCTTTTCAGCGGGAGAGAGGGAGAGGCAGTTCTTC. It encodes CASSFSAGERERQFF.

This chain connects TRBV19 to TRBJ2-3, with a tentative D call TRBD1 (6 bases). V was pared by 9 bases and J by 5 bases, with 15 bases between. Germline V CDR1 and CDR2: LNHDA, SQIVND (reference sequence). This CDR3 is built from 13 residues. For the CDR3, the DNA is TGTGCCAGCCTAGACAGGATGGGAGATACGCAGTATTTT. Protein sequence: CASLDRMGDTQYF.

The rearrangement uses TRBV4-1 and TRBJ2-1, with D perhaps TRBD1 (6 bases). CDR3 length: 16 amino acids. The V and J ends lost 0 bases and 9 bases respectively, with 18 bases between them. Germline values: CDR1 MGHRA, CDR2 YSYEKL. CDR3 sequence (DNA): TGCGCCAGCAGCCAAGATGGAACTAGGGGGACAAGTGAGCAGTTCTTC. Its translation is CASSQDGTRGTSEQFF.

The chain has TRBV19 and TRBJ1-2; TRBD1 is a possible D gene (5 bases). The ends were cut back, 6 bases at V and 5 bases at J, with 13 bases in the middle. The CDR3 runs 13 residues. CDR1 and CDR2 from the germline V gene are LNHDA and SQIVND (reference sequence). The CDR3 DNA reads TGTGCCAGTAGGGATACAGGAGAATATGGCTACACCTTC. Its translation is CASRDTGEYGYTF.

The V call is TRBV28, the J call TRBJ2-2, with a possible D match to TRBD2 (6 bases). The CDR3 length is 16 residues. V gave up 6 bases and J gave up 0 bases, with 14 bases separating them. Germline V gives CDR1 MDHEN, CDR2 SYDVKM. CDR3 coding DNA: TGTGCCAGCAGCCCGCCTAGCGCCTCGAACACCGGGGAGCTGTTTTTT. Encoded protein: CASSPPSASNTGELFF.